The following is a T cell receptor beta chain sequence with its context. Its antigen is not known. The sample originates from a study of cytomegalovirus exposure and HLA in healthy donors. The CDR3 sequence is 17 residues long. V shed 8 bases and J shed 5 bases, with 27 bases lying between them. From germline, CDR1 is SGHVS and CDR2 FNYEAQ. General study points: Testing in vitro showed three CMV-associated chains specific for CMV antigens.

Profiling relied on immunoSEQ multiplex PCR, and the TCRdb table lists in-frame clones only, not all of them. The repertoire consists of 250,000 to 400,000 clones, with 70% to 90% occurring once and the leading ten covering 0.9% to 1%. Sequenced sample: PBMCs. The genes are TRBV7-6 and TRBJ2-5; a possible D gene is TRBD2 (6 bases). The TCR originated in a man under 40 in good health and CMV-seronegative. CDR3 bases: TGTGCCAGCGTGGGGGGTTTCAGCCCGATAGTAGGGGAGACCCAGTACTTC. This gives the protein CASVGGFSPIVGETQYF.